The following is a T cell receptor beta chain sequence with its context. What it binds is not known. This sample is part of a study of cytomegalovirus exposure and HLA in healthy donors. Looking at the study overall: When about 400 donors were genotyped, more than 70% of them were found to fall in the Caucasian-associated ancestry cluster.

Germline V gene lookup returns CDR1 MGHRA and CDR2 YSYEKL. V was clipped by 8 bases and J by 5 bases, with 27 bases between them. This CDR3 is 17 amino acids long. The PCR employed 60 Vbeta primers together with 13 Jbeta primers. As processed by the authors: Per a later analysis, the number of unique TCR beta chains was some 80 million, of which about 11 million were shared. Generated by immunoSEQ multiplex PCR, the TCRdb table keeps only in-frame clones and is missing some. The V and J calls and clone size were taken over from that table, and D and trimming were inferred from the DNA. The table lists around 180,000 clones, about four fifths of them singletons, with 0.25% to 0.3% in the top ten. Findings of the study overall: It was reported in a later analysis that an Asian-associated ancestry cluster showed fewer N-insertions than the roughly 670-donor mean.

The TCR sequence derives from a boy younger than 18 in good health and CMV-seronegative. The specimen was PBMCs. This chain connects TRBV4-1 to TRBJ1-1; D is possibly TRBD1 (5 bases). In DNA form, the CDR3 reads TGCGCCAGCTCGCAAAGGGGAGGGGTAGGAAGAGGGACTGAAGCTTTCTTT. Protein sequence: CASSQRGGVGRGTEAFF.